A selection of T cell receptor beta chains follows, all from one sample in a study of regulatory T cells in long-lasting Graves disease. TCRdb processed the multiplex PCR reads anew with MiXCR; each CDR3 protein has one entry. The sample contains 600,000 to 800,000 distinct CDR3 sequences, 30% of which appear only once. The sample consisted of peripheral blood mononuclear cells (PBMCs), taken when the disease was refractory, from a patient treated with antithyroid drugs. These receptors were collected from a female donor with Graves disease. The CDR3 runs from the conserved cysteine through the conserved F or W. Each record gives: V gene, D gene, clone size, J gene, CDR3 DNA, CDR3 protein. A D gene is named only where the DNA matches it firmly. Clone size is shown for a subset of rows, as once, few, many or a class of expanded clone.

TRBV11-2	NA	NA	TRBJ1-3	TGTGCCAGCAGCCCCACCCCCGGCAGGGTCGATCCTGGAAACACCATATGTTTT	CASSPTPGRVDPGNTICF
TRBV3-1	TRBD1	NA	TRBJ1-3	TGTGCCAGCAGCCAAACGACAGGGCCTGGAAACACCATATATTTT	CASSQTTGPGNTIYF
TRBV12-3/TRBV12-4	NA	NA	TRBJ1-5	TGTGCCAGCAGCTCCATTCGGCAGAATGGAAATCAGCCCCAGCATTTT	CASSSIRQNGNQPQHF
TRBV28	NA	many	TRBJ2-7	TGTGCCAGCAGTCCCCAGATCTCGGGGTACGAGCAGTACTTC	CASSPQISGYEQYF
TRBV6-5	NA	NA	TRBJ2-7	TGTGCCAGCAGTTACGCTGGCAGGCCCGACTACGAGCAGTACTTC	CASSYAGRPDYEQYF
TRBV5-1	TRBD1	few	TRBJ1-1	TGCGCCAGCAGCTTCAGGGGGCCGGATGAAGCTTTCTTT	CASSFRGPDEAFF
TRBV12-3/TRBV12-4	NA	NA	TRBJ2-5	TGTGCCTCAAAAGGGGGTTACGAGACCCAGTACTTC	CASKGGYETQYF
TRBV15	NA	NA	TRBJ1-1	TGTGCCACCAGCAGAGATGGGACACCGGGGGCTGAAGCTTTCTTT	CATSRDGTPGAEAFF
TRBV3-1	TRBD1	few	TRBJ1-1	TGTGCCAGCAGCCAAGCCGGGACAGGGGGGAACACTGAAGCTTTCTTT	CASSQAGTGGNTEAFF
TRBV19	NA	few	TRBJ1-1	TGTGCCAGTAGTATCCGGGTTGACACTGAAGCTTTCTTT	CASSIRVDTEAFF
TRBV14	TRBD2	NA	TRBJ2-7	TGTGCCAGCAGCCAGCTAGCAGCGGGAGGGTACCACGAGCAGTACTTC	CASSQLAAGGYHEQYF
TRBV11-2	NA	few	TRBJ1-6	TGTGCCAGCAGCTCCCCTGGCCTGAGCTCCTATAATTCACCCCTCCACTTT	CASSSPGLSSYNSPLHF
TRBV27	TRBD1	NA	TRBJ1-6	TGTGCCAGCACATCGGACAGGGGCAGGCCACCCCTCCACTTT	CASTSDRGRPPLHF
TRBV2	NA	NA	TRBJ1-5	TGTGCCAGCAGTGACGCCAGGTTCAATCAGCCCCAGCATTTT	CASSDARFNQPQHF
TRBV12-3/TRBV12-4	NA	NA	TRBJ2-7	TGTGCCAGCAGTAAAGCCCCTGGGGAGCAGTACTTC	CASSKAPGEQYF
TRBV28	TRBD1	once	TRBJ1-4	TGTGCCAGCAGTTGGGACAGGGGAGTTGAAAAACTGGTTTTT	CASSWDRGVEKLVF
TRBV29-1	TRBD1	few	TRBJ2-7	TGCAGCGTAAAACGAGGACAGGTTCGCGAGCAGTACTTC	CSVKRGQVREQYF
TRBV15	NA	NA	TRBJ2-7	TGTGCCACCAGCAGAGGATTATCAGGGTCGTGGGACGAGCAGTACTTC	CATSRGLSGSWDEQYF
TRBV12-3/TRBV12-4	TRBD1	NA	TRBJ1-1	TGTGCCAGCAACCGGGGACAGGTATTAAACACTGAAGCTTTCTTT	CASNRGQVLNTEAFF
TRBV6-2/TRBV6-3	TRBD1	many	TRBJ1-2	TGTGCCAGTGGACAGGGCCGCGGCTACACCTTC	CASGQGRGYTF